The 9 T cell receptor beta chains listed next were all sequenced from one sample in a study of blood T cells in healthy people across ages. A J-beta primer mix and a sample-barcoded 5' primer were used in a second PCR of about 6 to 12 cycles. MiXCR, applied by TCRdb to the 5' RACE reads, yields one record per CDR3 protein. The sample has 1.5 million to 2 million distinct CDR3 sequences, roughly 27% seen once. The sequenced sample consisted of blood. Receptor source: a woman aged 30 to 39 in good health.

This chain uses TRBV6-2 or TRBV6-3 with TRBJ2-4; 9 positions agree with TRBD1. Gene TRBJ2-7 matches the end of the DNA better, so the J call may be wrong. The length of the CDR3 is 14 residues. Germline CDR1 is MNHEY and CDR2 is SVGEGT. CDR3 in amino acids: CASSTLTGGYEQYF. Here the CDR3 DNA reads TGTGCCAGCAGTACCCTGACAGGGGGATACGAGCAGTACTTC.

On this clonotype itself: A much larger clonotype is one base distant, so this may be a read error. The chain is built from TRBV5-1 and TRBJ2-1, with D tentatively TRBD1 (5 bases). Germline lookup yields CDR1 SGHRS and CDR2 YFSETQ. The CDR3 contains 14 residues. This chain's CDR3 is CASSFQGLYNEQVF. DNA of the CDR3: TGCGCCAGCAGCTTCCAGGGCCTCTACAATGAGCAGGTCTTC.

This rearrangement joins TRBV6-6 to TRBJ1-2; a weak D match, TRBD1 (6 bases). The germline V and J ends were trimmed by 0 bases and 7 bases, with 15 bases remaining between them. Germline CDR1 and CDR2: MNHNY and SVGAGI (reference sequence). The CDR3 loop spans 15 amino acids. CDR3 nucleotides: TGTGCCAGCAGTTACTCGGATTCGGCAGGGGTTGGCTACACCTTC. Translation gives CASSYSDSAGVGYTF.

The CDR3 reads CASHQGRGNNQPQHF. DNA for the CDR3: TGTGCCAGCCACCAGGGGAGGGGAAATAATCAGCCCCAGCATTTT. The rearrangement links TRBV21-1 to TRBJ1-5. TRBV21-1 represents a pseudogene. This CDR3 has 15 residues.

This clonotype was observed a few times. The CDR3, as DNA: TGCAGTGCTAGGGGTTTTAGTGATTCACCCCTCCACTTT. Translated: CSARGFSDSPLHF. The V gene is TRBV20-1, the J gene TRBJ1-6; unclear D gene. The germline V gene has CDR1 DFQATT and CDR2 SNEGSKA (reference sequence). The CDR3 is 13 amino acids. V lost 3 bases and J lost 8, with 11 bases in between.

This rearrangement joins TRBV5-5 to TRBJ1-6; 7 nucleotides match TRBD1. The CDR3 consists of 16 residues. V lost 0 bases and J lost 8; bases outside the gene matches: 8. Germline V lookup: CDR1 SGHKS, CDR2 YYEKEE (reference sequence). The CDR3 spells CASSLAYGDSYSPLHF. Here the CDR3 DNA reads TGTGCCAGCAGCTTGGCCTATGGGGACAGTTATTCACCCCTCCACTTT.

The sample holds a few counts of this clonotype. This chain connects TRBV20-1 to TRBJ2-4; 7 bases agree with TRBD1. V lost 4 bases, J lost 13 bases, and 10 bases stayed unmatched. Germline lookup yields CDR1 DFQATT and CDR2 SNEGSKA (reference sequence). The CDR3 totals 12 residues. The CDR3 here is CSAILRGNEQYF. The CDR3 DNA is TGCAGTGCTATTCTCAGGGGGAATGAGCAGTACTTC.

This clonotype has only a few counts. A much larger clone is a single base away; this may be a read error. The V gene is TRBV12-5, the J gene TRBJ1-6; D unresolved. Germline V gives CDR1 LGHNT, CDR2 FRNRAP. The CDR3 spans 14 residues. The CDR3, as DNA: TGTGCTAGTGGTTTGGGGTATTCCAATTCATCCCTCCACTTT. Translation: CASGLGYSNSSLHF. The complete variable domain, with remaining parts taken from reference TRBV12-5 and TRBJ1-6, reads DARVTQTPRHKVTEMGQEVTMRCQPILGHNTVFWYRQTMMQGLELLAYFRNRAPLDDSGMPKDRFSAEMPDATLATLKIQPSEPRDSAVYFCASGLGYSNSSLHFGNGTRLTVT.

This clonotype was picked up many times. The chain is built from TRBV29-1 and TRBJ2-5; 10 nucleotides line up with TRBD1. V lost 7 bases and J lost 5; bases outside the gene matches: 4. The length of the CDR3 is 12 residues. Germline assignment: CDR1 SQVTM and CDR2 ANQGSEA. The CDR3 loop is CSAETGGETQYF. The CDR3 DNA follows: TGCAGCGCAGAGACAGGGGGCGAGACCCAGTACTTC.